The entry below describes one TCR beta chain. Its antigen remains unidentified. TCRB transcripts that were expressed got sequenced, as all of the isolated RNA had been reverse transcribed. The protocol was immunoSEQ multiplex PCR, while the TCRdb copy is restricted to in-frame clones and leaves out a portion. This sample yields under 300,000 clones, of which 25% to 35% are seen a single time; 3.5% to 4% belongs to the top ten. The sample belongs to a study of beta chain features in type 1 diabetes. This CDR3 comprises 14 residues. Germline V CDR1 and CDR2: GTSNPN, SVGIG (reference sequence). The germline V and J ends were trimmed by 2 bases and 3 bases, with 13 bases remaining between them. Findings and limits, study-wide: Researchers reported that naive, central memory and Treg TCRB repertoires appeared more similar in patients than in healthy donors. PCR might show a preference for shorter templates, equally across patients and controls.

The specimen sequenced was central memory CD4+ T cells from blood. The chain carries TRBV30 and TRBJ1-1, with no clear D. This TCR came from a man under 40 in good health. The CDR3 nucleotides read TGTGCCTGGAGTCCGGACGTGAGGGACACTGAAGCTTTCTTT. Its translation is CAWSPDVRDTEAFF.